The entry below describes one TCR beta chain. Its antigen remains unidentified. CDR1 and CDR2 (germline): SGDLS, YYNGEE. Trimming took 0 bases from V and 5 from J, leaving 11 bases between them. CDR3 length: 14 residues. This record belongs to a study of cytomegalovirus exposure and HLA in healthy donors. Study-wide context: Earlier work reported 100 million or so unique TCR beta sequences from about 180 million T cells. Study-level results: There were reportedly fewer N-insertions in an Asian-associated ancestry cluster than the roughly 670-donor mean, in a later analysis. An observed cluster of highly shared sequence variants was recorded as a likely sequencing artifact.

The study ran its PCR with 60 Vbeta and 13 Jbeta primers. The assay was immunoSEQ multiplex PCR, and TCRdb's table has in-frame clones only and misses some. The repertoire holds under 200,000 clones, with around 73% as singletons. The origin of this receptor is a woman under 30 in good health and CMV-seropositive. The material sequenced was PBMCs. V usage is TRBV9 and J usage is TRBJ1-2; a possible D gene is TRBD1 (5 bases). CDR3 loop: CASSVAGTDYGYTF. In DNA form, the CDR3 reads TGTGCCAGCAGCGTAGCTGGGACTGATTATGGCTACACCTTC.